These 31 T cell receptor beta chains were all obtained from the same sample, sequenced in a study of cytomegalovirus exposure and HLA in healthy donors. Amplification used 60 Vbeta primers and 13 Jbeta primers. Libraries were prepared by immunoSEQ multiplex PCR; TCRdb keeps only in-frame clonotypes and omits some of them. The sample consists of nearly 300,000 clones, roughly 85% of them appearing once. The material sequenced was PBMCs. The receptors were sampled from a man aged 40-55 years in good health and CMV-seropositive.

CDR3 amino acids: CASSLVARGNEKLFF. Here the CDR3 DNA reads TGCGCCAGCAGCTTGGTGGCACGGGGGAATGAAAAACTGTTTTTT. The chain is built from TRBV5-1 and TRBJ1-4, with a weak D call TRBD1 (5 bases). Germline loops: CDR1 SGHRS, CDR2 YFSETQ. The CDR3 contains 15 residues. V dropped 0 bases and J dropped 5 bases, with 11 bases sitting between them.

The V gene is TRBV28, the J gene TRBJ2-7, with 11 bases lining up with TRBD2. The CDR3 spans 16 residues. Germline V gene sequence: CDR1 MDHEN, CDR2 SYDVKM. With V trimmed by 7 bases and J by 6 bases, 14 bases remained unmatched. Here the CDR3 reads CASTQVLIAGGGEQYF. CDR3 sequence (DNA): TGTGCCAGCACCCAAGTCTTGATAGCGGGAGGGGGCGAGCAGTACTTC.

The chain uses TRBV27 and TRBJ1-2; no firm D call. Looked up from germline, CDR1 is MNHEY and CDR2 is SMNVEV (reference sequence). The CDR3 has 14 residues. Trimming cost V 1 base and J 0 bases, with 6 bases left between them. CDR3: CASSLWGANYGYTF. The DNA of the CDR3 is TGTGCCAGCAGTTTATGGGGAGCTAACTATGGCTACACCTTC.

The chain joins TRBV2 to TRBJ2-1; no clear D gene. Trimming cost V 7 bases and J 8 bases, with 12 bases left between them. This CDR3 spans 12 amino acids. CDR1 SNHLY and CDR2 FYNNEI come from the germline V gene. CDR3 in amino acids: CASTINFDEQFF. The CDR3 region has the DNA TGTGCCAGCACCATCAATTTTGATGAGCAGTTCTTC.

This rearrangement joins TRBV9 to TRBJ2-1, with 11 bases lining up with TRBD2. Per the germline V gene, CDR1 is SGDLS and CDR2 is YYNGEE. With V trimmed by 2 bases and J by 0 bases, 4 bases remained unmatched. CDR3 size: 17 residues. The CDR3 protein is CASSVTSGVSSYNEQFF. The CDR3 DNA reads TGTGCCAGCAGCGTGACTAGCGGGGTTAGCTCCTACAATGAGCAGTTCTTC.

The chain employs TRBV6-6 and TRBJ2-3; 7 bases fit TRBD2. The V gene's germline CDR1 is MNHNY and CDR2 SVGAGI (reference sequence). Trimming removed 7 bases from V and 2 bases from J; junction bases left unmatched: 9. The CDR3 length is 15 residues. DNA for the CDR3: TGTGCCAGCATCCCGGGAGGCAGTTCCACAGATACGCAGTATTTT. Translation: CASIPGGSSTDTQYF.

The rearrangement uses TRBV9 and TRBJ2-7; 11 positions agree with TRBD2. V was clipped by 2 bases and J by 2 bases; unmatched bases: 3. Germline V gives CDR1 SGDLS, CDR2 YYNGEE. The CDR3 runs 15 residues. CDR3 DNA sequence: TGTGCCAGCAGCGTTCAACTAGCGGGGGCCTACGAGCAGTACTTC. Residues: CASSVQLAGAYEQYF.

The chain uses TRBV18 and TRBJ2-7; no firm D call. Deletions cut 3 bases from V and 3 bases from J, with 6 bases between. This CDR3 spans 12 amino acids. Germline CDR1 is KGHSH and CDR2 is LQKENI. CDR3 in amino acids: CASSPSLYEQYF. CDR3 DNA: TGTGCCAGCTCACCGAGTCTCTACGAGCAGTACTTC.

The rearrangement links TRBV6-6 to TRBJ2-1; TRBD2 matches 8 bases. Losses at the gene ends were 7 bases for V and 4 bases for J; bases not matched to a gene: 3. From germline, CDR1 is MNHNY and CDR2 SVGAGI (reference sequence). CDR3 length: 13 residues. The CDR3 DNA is TGTGCCAGCATTCGGGGGGGATACAATGAGCAGTTCTTC. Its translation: CASIRGGYNEQFF.

The CDR3 DNA follows: TGTGCCAGCAGCTTAATAGTTGGCAATCAGCCCCAGCATTTT. As protein: CASSLIVGNQPQHF. The chain carries TRBV5-5 and TRBJ1-5; D call uncertain. Trimming stripped 2 bases from V and 2 bases from J, with 8 bases between. Per the germline V gene, CDR1 is SGHKS and CDR2 is YYEKEE (reference sequence). This CDR3 has 14 amino acids.

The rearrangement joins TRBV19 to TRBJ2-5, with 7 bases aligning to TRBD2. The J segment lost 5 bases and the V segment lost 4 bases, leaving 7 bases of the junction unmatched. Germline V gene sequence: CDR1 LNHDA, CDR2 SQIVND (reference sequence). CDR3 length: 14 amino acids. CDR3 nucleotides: TGTGCCAGTAGTACCCTCAACGGGGGGGAGACCCAGTACTTC. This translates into CASSTLNGGETQYF.

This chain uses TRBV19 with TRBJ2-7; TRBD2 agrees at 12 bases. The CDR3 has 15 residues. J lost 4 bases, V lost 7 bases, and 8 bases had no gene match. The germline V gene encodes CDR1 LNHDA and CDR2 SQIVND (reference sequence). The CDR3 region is CASIGTGLAGYEQYF. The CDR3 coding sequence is TGTGCCAGTATCGGAACAGGACTAGCGGGATACGAGCAGTACTTC.

In DNA, the CDR3 is TGTGCCAGCAGTTACTCTACAGGGCCCTACGAGCAGTACTTC. The encoded protein is CASSYSTGPYEQYF. The chain carries TRBV6-6 and TRBJ2-7, with a weak D call TRBD1 (6 bases). V was pared by 0 bases and J by 2 bases, with 8 bases between. The CDR3 extends over 14 amino acids. Germline-derived CDR1 and CDR2 are MNHNY and SVGAGI (reference sequence).

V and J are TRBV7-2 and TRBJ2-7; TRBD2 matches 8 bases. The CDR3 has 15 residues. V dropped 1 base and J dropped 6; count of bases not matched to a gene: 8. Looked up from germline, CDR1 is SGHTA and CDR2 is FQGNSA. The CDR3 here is CASSLDGLALTEQYF. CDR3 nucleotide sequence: TGTGCCAGCAGCTTAGACGGACTAGCCCTAACCGAGCAGTACTTC.

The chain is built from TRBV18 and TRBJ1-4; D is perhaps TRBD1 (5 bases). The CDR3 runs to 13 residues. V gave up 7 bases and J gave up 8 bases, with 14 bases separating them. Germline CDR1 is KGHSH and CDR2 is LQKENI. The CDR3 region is CASFPGIGEKLFF. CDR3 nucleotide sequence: TGTGCCAGCTTCCCAGGGATTGGAGAAAAACTGTTTTTT. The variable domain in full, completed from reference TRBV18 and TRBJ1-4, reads NAGVMQNPRHLVRRRGQEARLRCSPMKGHSHVYWYRQLPEEGLKFMVYLQKENIIDESGMPKERFSAEFPKEGPSILRIQQVVRGDSAAYFCASFPGIGEKLFFGSGTQLSVL.

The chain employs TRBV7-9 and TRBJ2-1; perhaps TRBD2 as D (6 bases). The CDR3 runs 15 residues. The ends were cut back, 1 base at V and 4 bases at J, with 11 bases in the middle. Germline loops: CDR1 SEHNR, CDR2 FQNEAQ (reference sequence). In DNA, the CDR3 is TGTGCCAGCAGCTTAGTCTCGCTAGCGTACAATGAGCAGTTCTTC. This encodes CASSLVSLAYNEQFF. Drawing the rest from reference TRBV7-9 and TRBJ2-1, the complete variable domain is DTGVSQNPRHKITKRGQNVTFRCDPISEHNRLYWYRQTLGQGPEFLTYFQNEAQLEKSRLLSDRFSAERPKGSFSTLEIQRTEQGDSAMYLCASSLVSLAYNEQFFGPGTRLTVL.

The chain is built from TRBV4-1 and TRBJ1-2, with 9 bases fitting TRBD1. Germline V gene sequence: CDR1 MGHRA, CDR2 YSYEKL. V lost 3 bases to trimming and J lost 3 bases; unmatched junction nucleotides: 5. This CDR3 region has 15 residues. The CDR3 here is CASSHLTGGDYGYTF. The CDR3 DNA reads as TGCGCCAGCAGCCACCTGACAGGGGGGGACTATGGCTACACCTTC.

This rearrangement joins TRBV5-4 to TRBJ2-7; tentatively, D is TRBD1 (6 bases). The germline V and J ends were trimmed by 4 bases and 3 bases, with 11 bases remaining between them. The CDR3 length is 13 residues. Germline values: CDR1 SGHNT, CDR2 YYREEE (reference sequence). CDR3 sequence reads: CASSILTGYEQYF. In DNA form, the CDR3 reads TGTGCCAGCAGCATCCTGACAGGCTACGAGCAGTACTTC.

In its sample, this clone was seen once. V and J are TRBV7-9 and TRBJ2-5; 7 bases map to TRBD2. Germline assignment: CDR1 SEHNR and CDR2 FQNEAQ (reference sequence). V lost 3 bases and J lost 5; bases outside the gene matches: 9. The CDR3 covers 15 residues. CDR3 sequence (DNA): TGTGCCAGCAGCTTCCTGACTAGCCGGTCGGAGACCCAGTACTTC. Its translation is CASSFLTSRSETQYF.

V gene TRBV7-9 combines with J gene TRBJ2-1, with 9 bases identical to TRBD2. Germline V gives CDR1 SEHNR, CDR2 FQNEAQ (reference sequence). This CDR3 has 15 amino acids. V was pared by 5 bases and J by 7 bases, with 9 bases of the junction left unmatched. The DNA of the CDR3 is TGTGCCAGCAGCCCGAAACCGGGACTAGCTAATGAGCAGTTCTTC. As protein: CASSPKPGLANEQFF.

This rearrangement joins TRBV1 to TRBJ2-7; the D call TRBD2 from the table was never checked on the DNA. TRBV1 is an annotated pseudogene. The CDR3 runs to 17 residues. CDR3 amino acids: CTSSPRLPPPPGYEQYF. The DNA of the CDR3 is TGCACCAGCAGTCCAAGATTACCCCCGCCCCCCGGGTACGAGCAGTACTTC.

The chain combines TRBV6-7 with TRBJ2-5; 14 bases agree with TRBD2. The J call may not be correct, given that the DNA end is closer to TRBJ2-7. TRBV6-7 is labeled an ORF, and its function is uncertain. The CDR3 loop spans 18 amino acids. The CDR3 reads CASSSGTSGRGSSYEQYF. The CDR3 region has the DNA TGTGCCAGCAGTTCCGGGACTAGCGGGAGAGGAAGCTCCTACGAGCAGTACTTC.

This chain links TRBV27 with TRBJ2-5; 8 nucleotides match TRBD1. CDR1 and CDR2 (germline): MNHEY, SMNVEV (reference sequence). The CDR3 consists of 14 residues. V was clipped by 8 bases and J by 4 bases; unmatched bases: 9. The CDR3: CASARTGIGETQYF. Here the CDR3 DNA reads TGTGCCAGCGCAAGGACAGGGATCGGAGAGACCCAGTACTTC.

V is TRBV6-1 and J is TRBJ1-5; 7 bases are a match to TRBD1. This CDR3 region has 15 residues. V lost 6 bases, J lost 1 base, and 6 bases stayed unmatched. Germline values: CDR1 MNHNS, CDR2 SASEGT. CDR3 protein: CASRRDSVSNQPQHF. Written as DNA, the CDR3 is TGTGCCAGCAGAAGGGACAGTGTCAGCAATCAGCCCCAGCATTTT.

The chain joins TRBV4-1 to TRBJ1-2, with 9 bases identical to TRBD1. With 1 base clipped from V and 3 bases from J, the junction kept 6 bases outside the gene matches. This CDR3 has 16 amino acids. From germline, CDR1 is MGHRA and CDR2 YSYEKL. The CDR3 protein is CASSQVGTGRHYGYTF. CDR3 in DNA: TGCGCCAGCAGCCAAGTAGGGACAGGGAGGCACTATGGCTACACCTTC.

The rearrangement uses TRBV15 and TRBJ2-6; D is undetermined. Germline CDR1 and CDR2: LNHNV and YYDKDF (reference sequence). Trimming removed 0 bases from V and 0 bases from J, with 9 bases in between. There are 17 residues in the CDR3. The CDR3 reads CATSRDPIGSGANVLTF. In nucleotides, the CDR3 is TGTGCCACCAGCAGAGATCCAATCGGCTCTGGGGCCAACGTCCTGACTTTC. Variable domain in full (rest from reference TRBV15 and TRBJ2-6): DAMVIQNPRYQVTQFGKPVTLSCSQTLNHNVMYWYQQKSSQAPKLLFHYYDKDFNNEADTPDNFQSRRPNTSFCFLDIRSPGLGDTAMYLCATSRDPIGSGANVLTFGAGSRLTVL.

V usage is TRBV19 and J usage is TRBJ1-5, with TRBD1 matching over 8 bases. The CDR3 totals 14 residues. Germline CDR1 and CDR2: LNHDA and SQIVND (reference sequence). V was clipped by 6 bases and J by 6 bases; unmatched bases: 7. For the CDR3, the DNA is TGTGCCAGTAGCGCGGGACAGGAAGGTCAGCCCCAGCATTTT. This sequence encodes CASSAGQEGQPQHF.

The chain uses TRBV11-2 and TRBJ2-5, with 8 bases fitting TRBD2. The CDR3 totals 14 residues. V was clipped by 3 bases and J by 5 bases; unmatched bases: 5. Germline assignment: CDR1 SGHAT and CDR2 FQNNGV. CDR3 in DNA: TGTGCCAGCAGCTTCGCCCGGGGGGGGGAGACCCAGTACTTC. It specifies CASSFARGGETQYF.

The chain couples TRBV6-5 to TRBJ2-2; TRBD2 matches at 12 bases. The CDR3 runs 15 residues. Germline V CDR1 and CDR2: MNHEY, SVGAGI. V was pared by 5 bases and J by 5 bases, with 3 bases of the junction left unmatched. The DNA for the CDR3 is TGTGCCAGCAGTCCGACTAGCGGGAGAACCGGGGAGCTGTTTTTT. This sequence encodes CASSPTSGRTGELFF.

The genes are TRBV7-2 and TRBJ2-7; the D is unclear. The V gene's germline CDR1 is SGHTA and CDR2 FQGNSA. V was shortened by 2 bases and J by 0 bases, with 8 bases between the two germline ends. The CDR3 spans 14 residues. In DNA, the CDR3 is TGTGCCAGCAGCTTATTTGGCACCTCCTACGAGCAGTACTTC. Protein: CASSLFGTSYEQYF.

CDR3 in amino acids: CASTLRGTNTGELFF. The DNA of the CDR3 is TGTGCCAGCACGTTACGGGGGACGAACACCGGGGAGCTGTTTTTT. The chain recombines TRBV11-2 with TRBJ2-2, with D maybe TRBD2 (6 bases). Trimming took 7 bases from V and 0 from J, leaving 12 bases between them. This CDR3 has 15 residues. Looked up from germline, CDR1 is SGHAT and CDR2 is FQNNGV. The full variable domain, its missing parts supplied by reference TRBV11-2 and TRBJ2-2, is EAGVAQSPRYKIIEKRQSVAFWCNPISGHATLYWYQQILGQGPKLLIQFQNNGVVDDSQLPKDRFSAERLKGVDSTLKIQPAKLEDSAVYLCASTLRGTNTGELFFGEGSRLTVL.